The present T cell receptor (beta chain) was sequenced within a study of Ad26.COV2.S vaccination and SARS-CoV-2 variants (dated by TCRdb to the early 2020s). Describing the broader study: Donors in the vaccine arm were drawn from COV1001, a phase I-IIa trial of Ad26.COV2.S in healthy adults that was multicentre, randomized, double-blind and placebo-controlled. TCRbeta repertoire sequencing served as the tool for gauging how specific and how broad the SARS-CoV-2-reactive T cell receptors were following Ad26.COV2.S vaccination. Trial participants were randomized into five groups of five, in which low-dose or high-dose Ad26.COV2.S was given once or twice, or placebo was given on both occasions. Ad26.COV2.S was administered intramuscularly at 5 x 10^10 or 1 x 10^11 viral particles, either as a single shot or as two shots given 56 days apart. A total of around 32 samples were included in the TCR-sequenced set, comprising 19 Ad26.COV2.S vaccine recipients, 5 placebo recipients and 8 SARS-CoV-2 convalescent individuals. Investigators did not know the trial group allocation while performing experiments and assessing outcomes. Findings and caveats that apply to the study as a whole: Compared with placebo recipients, Ad26.COV2.S recipients showed higher spike-specific TCR breadth (P = 0.0014). After vaccination, spike-specific CD8+ and CD4+ T cell responses were reported to show substantial breadth. The study was not powered for comparison of responses between vaccine doses or regimens. The authors noted that total T cell responses may have been underestimated by the TCR breadth and depth analyses. Vaccine and placebo recipients had comparable non-spike TCR breadth, which fits with the vaccine containing only spike.

The treatment or condition label, read with the paper, signifies: roughly 20 received Ad26.COV2.S at low or high dose, single or two shots; several received placebo; per-sample allocation not given. For vaccine and placebo recipients, repertoires were sequenced using samples collected on day 63 after the first injection. Cohort 1b enrolled around 23 adults aged 18-55 years at a single site in Boston, USA, between 29 July and 7 August 2020. Ad26.COV2.S was a replication-incompetent adenovirus type 26 vector expressing a prefusion-stabilized SARS-CoV-2 spike protein from the original Wuhan strain. Concerning this clone: The antigen it recognizes is unknown. Base qualities are not recorded, but no much larger clone differs from it by a single base.

The immunoSEQ Assay was used to sequence TCRbeta CDR3 regions. After extraction, genomic DNA underwent amplification by bias-controlled multiplex PCR, followed by high-throughput sequencing. The study's processing was this. Collapsing and filtering of sequences were performed to quantify the absolute abundance of each unique TCRbeta CDR3 region. T cell fraction was estimated by normalizing TCRbeta template counts to usable DNA, with usable DNA measured through amplification of reference genes found in all nucleated cells. Repertoire TCRs were annotated as SARS-CoV-2-specific by exact matching of V gene, CDR3 amino acid sequence and J gene to a known reactive TCR set. The reference SARS-CoV-2 TCR set was derived from MIRA and filtered for enrichment in COVID-19-positive ImmuneCODE repertoires, a step that removed public or cross-reactive TCRs. Using the MIRA antigens, annotated TCRs were further analysed by specific ORF or by position within an ORF. Depth was the summed frequency of annotated unique rearrangements, while breadth was defined as annotated unique rearrangements over total unique productive rearrangements. Two-sided Wilcoxon rank-sum tests were used to compare TCR breadth between groups. In TCRdb, the immuneACCESS table is reduced to in-frame sequences with V and J assigned. These tables do not hold every clone; where another copy was compared, an unresolved V gene accounts for under half, and the others remain unexplained. Clone size and V and J calls were adopted from that table, with D and trimming inferred from the DNA. Here the sample has hundreds of thousands of clones; roughly 90% occur a single time. Under 2% of the sample goes to the ten largest clones.

Trimming costs V 4 bases and J 5 bases, and their ends lie 17 bases apart. The CDR3 spans 16 residues, from the cysteine through the phenylalanine. The retained sequence is limited to the CDR3, 48 bases, with the frame set at the first base. CDR1 and CDR2, per the germline V gene (reference sequence), are LNHDA and SQIVND. The sample was peripheral blood, taken in a trial of Ad26.COV2.S vaccine versus placebo. This clonotype was sampled from a person aged 18 to 59 who received the Ad26.COV2.S COVID-19 vaccine or a placebo. The chain is encoded by TRBV19 joined to TRBJ2-2; the D segment is perhaps TRBD1 or TRBD2, each sharing 6 matched bases. The CDR3 region reads CASSTHGGHSTGELFF. The DNA is TGTGCCAGTAGTACCCATGGGGGGCATTCGACCGGGGAGCTGTTTTTT. Where the CDR3 stops, the reference TRBV19 and TRBJ2-2 genes take over; the full variable domain is DGGITQSPKYLFRKEGQNVTLSCEQNLNHDAMYWYRQDPGQGLRLIYYSQIVNDFQKGDIAEGYSVSREKKESFPLTVTSAQKNPTAFYLCASSTHGGHSTGELFFGEGSRLTVL.